This entry lists 20 T cell receptor gamma chains sequenced from one sample in a study of gamma-delta chains in newborns, infants, children. TCRdb made new clone calls on the reads using CATT. The table lists 3,000 to 4,000 gamma-chain clones, about 56% of them singletons. Input material: blood. The receptors originated from a child who was a newborn, infant or young child, either healthy, febrile or measles-vaccinated (not recorded which).

This clone was picked up one time. One end of the junction does not line up with germline, which may come from a read error. This rearrangement joins TRGV4 to TRGJ1 or TRGJ2. TCRdb lists no J gene, so it was determined here by aligning the DNA to germline. CDR1 is EGSTGY and CDR2 is YDSYTSSV in the germline V gene. The CDR3 length is 14 residues. This CDR3 reads CAAWDGQNYYKKLF. CDR3 coding DNA: TGTGCCGCCTGGGATGGGCAAAATTATTATAAGAAACTCTTT.

The chain combines TRGV4 with TRGJ1 or TRGJ2. The germline gives CDR1 EGSTGY, CDR2 YDSYTSSV. V was clipped by 4 bases and J by 6 bases; unmatched bases: 3. CDR3 length: 11 amino acids. CDR3: CATWDVYKKLF. In nucleotides, the CDR3 is TGTGCCACCTGGGACGTTTATAAGAAACTCTTT.

The chain employs TRGV2 and TRGJP2. No J gene is reported in TCRdb; it was inferred here by comparing the DNA with germline. The CDR3 length is 13 residues. After removal of 3 bases from V and 10 bases from J, the junction contained 8 bases not matched to a gene. Germline V gene lookup returns CDR1 EGSNGY and CDR2 YDSYNSKV. CDR3 loop: CATWDNDRWIKTF. As DNA, the CDR3 is TGTGCCACCTGGGACAATGATCGTTGGATCAAGACGTTT.

The rearrangement joins TRGV2 to TRGJP2. The J gene, missing from TCRdb, was assigned here through DNA to germline matching. Germline loops: CDR1 EGSNGY, CDR2 YDSYNSKV. Trimming cost V 6 bases and J 13 bases; bases outside gene matches: 17. The CDR3 length is 14 residues. CDR3 sequence: CATWPRAGVKIKTF. The CDR3 bases are TGTGCCACCTGGCCACGGGCGGGGGTAAAGATCAAGACGTTT.

Notes on this clone: The same CDR3 is also encoded by other DNA sequences in this sample. V is TRGV9 and J is TRGJP. The J gene comes from matching the DNA to germline here; TCRdb lacks it. Germline V lookup: CDR1 GITISATS, CDR2 ISYDGTV (reference sequence). J lost 7 bases, V lost 0 bases, and 6 bases had no gene match. The CDR3 loop spans 17 amino acids. As DNA, the CDR3 is TGTGCCTTGTGGGAGGTGCGTGAGGAGTTGGGCAAAAAAATCAAGGTATTT. Translation: CALWEVREELGKKIKVF.

This clone was seen only a few times. The chain is built from TRGV9 and TRGJP. TCRdb offers no J gene call, so here the DNA was matched to germline to obtain one. The V segment lost 4 bases and the J segment 9 bases; nucleotides outside the gene matches: 12. The CDR3 spans 17 residues. Germline assignment: CDR1 GITISATS and CDR2 ISYDGTV (reference sequence). The CDR3 bases are TGTGCCTTGTGGGAATCCACTGGCGGGTTGGGCAAAAAAATCAAGGTATTT. Translated, it gives CALWESTGGLGKKIKVF.

This clone showed up just a few times. CDR3 protein: CALWEVLHKKLF. The CDR3 nucleotides read TGTGCCTTGTGGGAGGTGCTCCATAAGAAACTCTTT. The rearrangement joins TRGV9 to TRGJ1 or TRGJ2. In the absence of a J gene in TCRdb, the DNA was matched to germline to assign it here. CDR1 is GITISATS, CDR2 ISYDGTV, per germline (reference sequence). The trim removed 0 bases at V and 8 bases at J, leaving 4 bases unmatched. The CDR3 contains 12 residues.

The CDR3 here is CALWEVHHRQELGKKIKVF. The CDR3 nucleotides are TGTGCCTTGTGGGAGGTGCACCATAGGCAAGAGTTGGGCAAAAAAATCAAGGTATTT. The J gene is TRGJP, the V gene TRGV9. No J gene was available from TCRdb, and it was assigned here by a germline match of the DNA. The CDR3 consists of 19 residues. Per germline, CDR1 GITISATS and CDR2 ISYDGTV (reference sequence). The J segment lost 2 bases and the V segment lost 0 bases, leaving 7 bases of the junction unmatched.

CDR3 sequence reads: CATWDRPRYKKLF. The CDR3 DNA is TGTGCCACCTGGGACAGGCCACGTTATAAGAAACTCTTT. The chain couples TRGV5 to TRGJ1 or TRGJ2. No J gene is reported in TCRdb; it was inferred here by comparing the DNA with germline. This CDR3 is 13 amino acids long. Germline V gene lookup returns CDR1 VINAFY and CDR2 YDVSNSKD. Losses at the gene ends were 0 bases for V and 6 bases for J; bases not matched to a gene: 5.

With regard to this clone: Relative to the germline gene, one junction end is altered; a read error may explain this. CDR3 nucleotides: TGTGCCTTGTGGGAGCCGGCTGCCCTCAATTACAAGAAACTCTTT. Its protein product is CALWEPAALNYKKLF. The chain combines TRGV9 with TRGJ1 or TRGJ2. TCRdb carries no J gene annotation; the J gene was assigned here by matching the DNA with germline. Germline CDR1 GITISATS, CDR2 ISYDGTV (reference sequence). There are 15 residues in the CDR3.

The V gene is TRGV4, the J gene TRGJ1 or TRGJ2. No J segment appears in TCRdb, so it was assigned here by matching the sequence to germline. The CDR3 covers 14 residues. The V segment lost 3 bases and the J segment 4 bases; nucleotides outside the gene matches: 9. Germline CDR1 EGSTGY, CDR2 YDSYTSSV. CDR3 sequence (DNA): TGTGCCACCTGGGATAGGCCGGGGTATTATAAGAAACTCTTT. Translation gives CATWDRPGYYKKLF.

Notes on this clone: Additional DNA sequences in this sample encode the identical CDR3. V is TRGV9 and J is TRGJP. TCRdb does not report a J gene; here it was assigned by matching the DNA to germline references. In germline, CDR1 is GITISATS, CDR2 ISYDGTV (reference sequence). With 1 base clipped from V and 6 bases from J, the junction kept 6 bases outside the gene matches. The CDR3 consists of 17 residues. The CDR3 nucleotides read TGTGCCTTGTGGGAGGTCAGGGGAGAGTTGGGCAAAAAAATCAAGGTATTT. Protein: CALWEVRGELGKKIKVF.

The gene calls are TRGV2 and TRGJ1 or TRGJ2. TCRdb leaves out the J gene; it was filled in here by matching the DNA to germline. The germline CDR1 and CDR2 sequences are EGSNGY and YDSYNSKV. CDR3 size: 14 residues. Trimming cost V 0 bases and J 4 bases; bases outside gene matches: 6. CDR3 protein: CATWDGTGYYKKLF. CDR3 sequence (DNA): TGTGCCACCTGGGACGGGACGGGCTATTATAAGAAACTCTTT.

The J gene is TRGJ1 or TRGJ2, the V gene TRGV3. TCRdb offers no J gene call, so here the DNA was matched to germline to obtain one. The CDR3 totals 17 residues. Germline V gene data show CDR1 as VTNTFY and CDR2 as YDVSTARD (reference sequence). The V and J ends lost 0 bases and 0 bases, in that order; junction bases with no gene match: 11. The CDR3 here is CATWDRRQFGNYYKKLF. The CDR3 DNA follows: TGTGCCACCTGGGACAGGCGGCAATTTGGGAATTATTATAAGAAACTCTTT.

The chain employs TRGV2 and TRGJ1 or TRGJ2. The J gene is absent in TCRdb and was assigned here via DNA matching to germline. Looked up from germline, CDR1 is EGSNGY and CDR2 is YDSYNSKV. The junction had 10 bases not matched to a gene; V was cut back by 5 bases and J by 9 bases. The CDR3 length is 12 residues. The CDR3 region has the DNA TGTGCCACCTGGGCGACCCCTTTTAAGAAACTCTTT. Its translation is CATWATPFKKLF.

By share, this clone counts as large (0.1 to 1%). This chain uses TRGV9 with TRGJP. The trim removed 0 bases at V and 6 bases at J, leaving 5 bases unmatched. CDR1 is GITISATS, CDR2 ISYDGTV, per germline (reference sequence). This CDR3 has 17 amino acids. DNA for the CDR3: TGTGCCTTGTGGGAGGTGCGGGGAGAGTTGGGCAAAAAAATCAAGGTATTT. It yields the protein CALWEVRGELGKKIKVF.

This clone has a handful of counts. The chain links TRGV2 to TRGJP2. TCRdb supplies no J gene; here it was assigned by aligning the nucleotide sequence to germline. The J segment lost 0 bases and the V segment lost 4 bases, leaving 2 bases of the junction unmatched. Germline V gene data show CDR1 as EGSNGY and CDR2 as YDSYNSKV. The CDR3 extends over 14 amino acids. The chain's CDR3 is CATWDDSSDWIKTF. CDR3 coding DNA: TGTGCCACCTGGGATGATAGTAGTGATTGGATCAAGACGTTT.

In the case of this clone: The sample carries other DNA sequences with the same CDR3. The V gene is TRGV4, the J gene TRGJ1 or TRGJ2. TCRdb gives no J gene; it was assigned here by matching the DNA to germline. The germline CDR1 and CDR2 sequences are EGSTGY and YDSYTSSV. The CDR3 runs 14 residues. After removal of 0 bases from V and 4 bases from J, the junction contained 6 bases not matched to a gene. The CDR3 sequence: CATWDGAGYYKKLF. In nucleotides, the CDR3 is TGTGCCACCTGGGATGGGGCGGGGTATTATAAGAAACTCTTT.

As regards this clone: The same CDR3 also results from other DNA sequences found in this sample. The rearrangement links TRGV8 to TRGJ1 or TRGJ2. TCRdb gives no J gene; it was assigned here by matching the DNA to germline. Germline CDR1 reads VENAVY; CDR2 reads YDSYNSRV. CDR3 size: 15 residues. V lost 4 bases, J lost 7 bases, and 16 bases stayed unmatched. This CDR3 is CATWEGRFGYYKKLF. The CDR3 nucleotides read TGTGCCACCTGGGAAGGGCGGTTCGGTTACTATAAGAAACTCTTT.

The rearrangement joins TRGV4 to TRGJP2. No J gene was available from TCRdb, and it was assigned here by a germline match of the DNA. Per the germline V gene, CDR1 is EGSTGY and CDR2 is YDSYTSSV. The J segment lost 8 bases and the V segment lost 4 bases, leaving 10 bases of the junction unmatched. The CDR3 is 14 amino acids. The CDR3 DNA reads TGTGCCACCTGGGACCGTCTCGGGGATTGGATCAAGACGTTT. Protein sequence: CATWDRLGDWIKTF.